Listed here is a single TCR beta chain. No antigen is known for it. This sample is drawn from a study of shared clonotypes between healthy human individuals. Using immunoSEQ multiplex PCR, the repertoire was profiled, and TCRdb retains in-frame clones only, with some absent. The sample consists of over a million clones, about 80% of them appearing once. Findings of the study overall: With few donors, the genetic and exposure-history diversity represented was limited.

The TCR originated in a man younger than 35 in good health. Some clones in this sample may be carry-over from other donors' samples. Sequenced sample: memory CD4+ T cells from PBMCs. Subset in this sample: CD45RA-negative fraction.

The CDR3, as DNA: TGTGCCAGCAGTTTTCCGACCTCTGGGGCCGCCTACGAGCAGTACTTC. Encoded protein: CASSFPTSGAAYEQYF. This chain joins TRBV28 and TRBJ2-7; D possibly corresponds to TRBD1 (5 bases). This CDR3 is 16 amino acids long. V gave up 3 bases and J gave up 2 bases, with 17 bases separating them. Germline V lookup: CDR1 MDHEN, CDR2 SYDVKM.